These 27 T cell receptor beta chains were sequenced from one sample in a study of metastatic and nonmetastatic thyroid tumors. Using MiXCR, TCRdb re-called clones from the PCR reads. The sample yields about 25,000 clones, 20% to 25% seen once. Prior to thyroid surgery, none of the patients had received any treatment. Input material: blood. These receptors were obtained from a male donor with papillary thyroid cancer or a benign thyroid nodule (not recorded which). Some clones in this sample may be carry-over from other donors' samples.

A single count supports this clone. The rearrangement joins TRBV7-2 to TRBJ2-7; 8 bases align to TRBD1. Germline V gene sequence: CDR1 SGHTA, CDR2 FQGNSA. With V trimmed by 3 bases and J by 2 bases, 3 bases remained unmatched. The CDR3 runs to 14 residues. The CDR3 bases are TGTGCCAGCAGCTTCGGACAGGGCCCCTACGAGCAGTACTTC. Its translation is CASSFGQGPYEQYF.

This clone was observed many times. The CDR3 loop is CASRRGGPNYGYTF. In DNA form, the CDR3 reads TGTGCCAGCAGGAGGGGGGGGCCTAACTATGGCTACACCTTC. The rearrangement uses TRBV27 and TRBJ1-2; TRBD1 might be the D (6 bases). With 6 bases removed from V and 0 bases from J, the gap between germline ends came to 11 bases. Per the germline V gene, CDR1 is MNHEY and CDR2 is SMNVEV (reference sequence). The CDR3 is 14 amino acids.

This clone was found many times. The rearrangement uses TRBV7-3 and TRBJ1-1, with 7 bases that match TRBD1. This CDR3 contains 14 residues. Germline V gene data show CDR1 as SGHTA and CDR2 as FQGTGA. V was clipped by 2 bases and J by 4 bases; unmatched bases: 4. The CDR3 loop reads CASSLSGQFTEAFF. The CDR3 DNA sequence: TGTGCCAGCAGCTTATCGGGACAGTTCACTGAAGCTTTCTTT. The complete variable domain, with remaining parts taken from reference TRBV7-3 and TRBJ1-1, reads GAGVSQTPSNKVTEKGKYVELRCDPISGHTALYWYRQSLGQGPEFLIYFQGTGAADDSGLPNDRFFAVRPEGSVSTLKIQRTERGDSAVYLCASSLSGQFTEAFFGQGTRLTVV.

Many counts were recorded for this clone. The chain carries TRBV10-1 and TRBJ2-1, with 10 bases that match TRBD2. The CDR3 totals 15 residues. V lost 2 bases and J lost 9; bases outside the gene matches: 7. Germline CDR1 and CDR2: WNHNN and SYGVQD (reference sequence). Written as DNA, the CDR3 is TGCGCCAGCAGTGAGCTCAGCGGGGGGGCCGTTGAGCAGTTCTTC. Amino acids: CASSELSGGAVEQFF.

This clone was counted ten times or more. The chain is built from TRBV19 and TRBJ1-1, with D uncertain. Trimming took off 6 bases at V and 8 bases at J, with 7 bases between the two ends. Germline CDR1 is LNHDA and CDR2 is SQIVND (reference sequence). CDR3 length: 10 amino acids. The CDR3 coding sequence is TGTGCCAGTAGGTCCTCGGAAGCTTTCTTT. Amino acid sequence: CASRSSEAFF.

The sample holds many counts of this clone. The CDR3 loop is CASSPAYEQYF. The CDR3 region has the DNA TGTGCCAGCTCACCTGCCTACGAGCAGTACTTC. The chain uses TRBV18 and TRBJ2-7, with unresolved D. With 3 bases removed from V and 2 bases from J, the gap between germline ends came to 2 bases. Germline V gene lookup returns CDR1 KGHSH and CDR2 LQKENI. The CDR3 consists of 11 residues. The full variable domain, with the rest looked up from reference TRBV18 and TRBJ2-7, is NAGVMQNPRHLVRRRGQEARLRCSPMKGHSHVYWYRQLPEEGLKFMVYLQKENIIDESGMPKERFSAEFPKEGPSILRIQQVVRGDSAAYFCASSPAYEQYFGPGTRLTVT.

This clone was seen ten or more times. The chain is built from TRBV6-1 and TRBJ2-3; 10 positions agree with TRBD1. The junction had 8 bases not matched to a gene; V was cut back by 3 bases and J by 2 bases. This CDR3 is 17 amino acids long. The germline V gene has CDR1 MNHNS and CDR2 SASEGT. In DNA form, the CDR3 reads TGTGCCAGCAGTGAGAGCCGGGACAGGGGACTCACAGATACGCAGTATTTT. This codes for CASSESRDRGLTDTQYF.

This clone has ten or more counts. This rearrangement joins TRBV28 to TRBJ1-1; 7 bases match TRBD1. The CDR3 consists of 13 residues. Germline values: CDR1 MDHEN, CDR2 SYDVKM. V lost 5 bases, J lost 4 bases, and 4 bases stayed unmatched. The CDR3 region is CASSPNRGTEAFF. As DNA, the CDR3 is TGTGCCAGCAGTCCGAACAGGGGCACTGAAGCTTTCTTT.

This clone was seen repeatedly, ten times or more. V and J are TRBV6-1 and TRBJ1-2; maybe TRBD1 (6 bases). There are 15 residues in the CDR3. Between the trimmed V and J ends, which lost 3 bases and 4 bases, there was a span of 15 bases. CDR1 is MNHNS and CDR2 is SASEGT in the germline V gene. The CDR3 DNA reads TGTGCCAGCAGTGACCCTAGAGGGGGGAGCTATGGCTACACCTTC. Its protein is CASSDPRGGSYGYTF.

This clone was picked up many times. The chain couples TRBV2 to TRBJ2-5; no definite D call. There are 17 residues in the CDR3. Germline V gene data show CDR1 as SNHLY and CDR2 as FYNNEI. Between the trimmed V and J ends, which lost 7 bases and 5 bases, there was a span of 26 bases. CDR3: CASNPMVGLELRETQYF. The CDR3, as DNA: TGTGCCAGCAACCCTATGGTAGGGTTGGAGCTCAGGGAGACCCAGTACTTC.

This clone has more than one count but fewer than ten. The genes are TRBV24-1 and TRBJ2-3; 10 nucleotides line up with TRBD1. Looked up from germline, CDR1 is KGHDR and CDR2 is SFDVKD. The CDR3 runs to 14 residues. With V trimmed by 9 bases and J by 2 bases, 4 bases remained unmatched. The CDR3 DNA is TGTGCCACCGGGACAGGGGACTTCACAGATACGCAGTATTTT. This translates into CATGTGDFTDTQYF.

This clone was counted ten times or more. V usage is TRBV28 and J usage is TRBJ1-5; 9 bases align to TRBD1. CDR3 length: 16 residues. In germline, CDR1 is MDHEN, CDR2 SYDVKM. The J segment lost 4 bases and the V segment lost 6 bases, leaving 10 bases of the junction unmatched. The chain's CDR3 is CASRLLMTGGNQPQHF. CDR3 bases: TGTGCCAGCAGGCTCCTGATGACAGGGGGAAATCAGCCCCAGCATTTT.

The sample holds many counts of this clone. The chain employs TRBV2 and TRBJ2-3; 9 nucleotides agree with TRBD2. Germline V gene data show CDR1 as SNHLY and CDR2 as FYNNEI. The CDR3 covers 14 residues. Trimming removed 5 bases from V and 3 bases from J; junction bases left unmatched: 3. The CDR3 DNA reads TGTGCCAGCAGTTTAGCGGGAGTTACAGATACGCAGTATTTT. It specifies CASSLAGVTDTQYF.

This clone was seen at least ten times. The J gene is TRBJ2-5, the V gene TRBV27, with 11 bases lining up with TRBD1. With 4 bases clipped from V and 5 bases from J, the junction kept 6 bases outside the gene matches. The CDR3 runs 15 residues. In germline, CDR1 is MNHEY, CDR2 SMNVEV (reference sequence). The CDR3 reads CASSSWTGGRETQYF. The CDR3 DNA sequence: TGTGCCAGCAGTTCGTGGACAGGGGGCCGGGAGACCCAGTACTTC.

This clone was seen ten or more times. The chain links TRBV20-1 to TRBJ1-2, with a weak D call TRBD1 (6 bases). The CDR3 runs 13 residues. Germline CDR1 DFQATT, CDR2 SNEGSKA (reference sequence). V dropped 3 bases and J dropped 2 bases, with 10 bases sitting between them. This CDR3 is CSASQTGNYGYTF. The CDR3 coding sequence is TGCAGTGCTAGCCAAACAGGGAACTATGGCTACACCTTC.

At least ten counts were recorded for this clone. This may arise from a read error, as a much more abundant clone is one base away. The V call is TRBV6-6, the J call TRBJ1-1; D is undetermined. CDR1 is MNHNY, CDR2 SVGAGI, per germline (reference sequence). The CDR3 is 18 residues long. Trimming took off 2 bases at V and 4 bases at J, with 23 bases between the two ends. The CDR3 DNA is TGTGCCAGCAGTTACGATCGGTTGGGGTGGAAATCGAGCACTGAAGCTTTCTTT. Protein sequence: CASSYDRLGWKSSTEAFF.

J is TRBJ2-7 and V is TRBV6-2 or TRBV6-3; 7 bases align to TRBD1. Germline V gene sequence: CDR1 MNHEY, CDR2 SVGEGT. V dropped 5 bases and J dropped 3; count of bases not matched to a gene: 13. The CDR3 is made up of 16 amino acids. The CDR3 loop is CASSTNPVGQVYEQYF. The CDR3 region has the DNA TGTGCCAGCAGTACCAATCCGGTTGGACAGGTCTACGAGCAGTACTTC.

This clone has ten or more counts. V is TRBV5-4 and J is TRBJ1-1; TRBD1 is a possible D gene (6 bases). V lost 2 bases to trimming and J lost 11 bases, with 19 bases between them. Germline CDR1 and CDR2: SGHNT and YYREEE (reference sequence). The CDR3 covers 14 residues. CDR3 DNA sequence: TGTGCCAGCAGCTTCTGGGGGGCTAGGGGCTGGGCTTTCTTT. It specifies CASSFWGARGWAFF. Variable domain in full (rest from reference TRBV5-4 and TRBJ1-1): ETGVTQSPTHLIKTRGQQVTLRCSSQSGHNTVSWYQQALGQGPQFIFQYYREEENGRGNFPPRFSGLQFPNYSSELNVNALELDDSALYLCASSFWGARGWAFFGQGTRLTVV.

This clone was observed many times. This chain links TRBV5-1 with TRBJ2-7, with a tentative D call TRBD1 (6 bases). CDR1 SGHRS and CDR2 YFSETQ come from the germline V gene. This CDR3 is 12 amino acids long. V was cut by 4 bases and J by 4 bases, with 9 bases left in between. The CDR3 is CASSEGGYEQYF. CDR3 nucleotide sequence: TGCGCCAGCAGCGAAGGGGGTTACGAGCAGTACTTC.

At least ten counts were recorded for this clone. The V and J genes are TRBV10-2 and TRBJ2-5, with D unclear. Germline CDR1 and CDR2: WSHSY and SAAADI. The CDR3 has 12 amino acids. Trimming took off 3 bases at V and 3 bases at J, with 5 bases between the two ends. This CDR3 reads CASSEQKETQYF. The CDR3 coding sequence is TGCGCCAGCAGTGAACAGAAAGAGACCCAGTACTTC.

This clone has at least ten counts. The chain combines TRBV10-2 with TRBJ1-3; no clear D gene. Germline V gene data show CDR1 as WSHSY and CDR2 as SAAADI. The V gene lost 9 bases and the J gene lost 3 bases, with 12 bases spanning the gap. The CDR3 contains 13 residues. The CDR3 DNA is TGCGCCAGTCTCAATACCGTTGGAAACACCATATATTTT. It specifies CASLNTVGNTIYF.

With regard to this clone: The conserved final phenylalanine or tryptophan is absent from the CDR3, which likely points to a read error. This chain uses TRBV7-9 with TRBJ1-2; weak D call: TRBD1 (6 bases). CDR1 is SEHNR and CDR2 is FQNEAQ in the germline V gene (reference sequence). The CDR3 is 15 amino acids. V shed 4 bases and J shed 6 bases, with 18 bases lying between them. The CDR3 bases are TGTGCCAGCAGCTCCCAGAGACAGGTGAACGATGGCTACACCTTG. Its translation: CASSSQRQVNDGYTL.

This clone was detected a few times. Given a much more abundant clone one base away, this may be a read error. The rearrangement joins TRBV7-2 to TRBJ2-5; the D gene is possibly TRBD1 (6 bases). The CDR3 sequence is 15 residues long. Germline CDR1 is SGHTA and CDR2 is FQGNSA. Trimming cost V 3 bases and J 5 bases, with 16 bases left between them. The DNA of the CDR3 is TGTGCCAGCAGCTTTCAACAGGGTCAGGGGGAGACCCAGTACTTC. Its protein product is CASSFQQGQGETQYF.

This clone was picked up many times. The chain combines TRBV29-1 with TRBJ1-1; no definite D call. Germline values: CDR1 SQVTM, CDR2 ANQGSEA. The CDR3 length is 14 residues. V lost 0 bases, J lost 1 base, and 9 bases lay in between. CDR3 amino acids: CSVEEDGKNTEAFF. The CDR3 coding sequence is TGCAGCGTTGAAGAGGACGGAAAGAACACTGAAGCTTTCTTT.

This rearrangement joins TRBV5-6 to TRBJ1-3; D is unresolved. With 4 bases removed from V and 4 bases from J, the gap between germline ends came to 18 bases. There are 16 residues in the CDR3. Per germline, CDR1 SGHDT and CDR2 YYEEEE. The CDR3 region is CASSTSSARQGNTIYF. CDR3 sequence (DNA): TGTGCCAGCAGCACCTCCTCCGCCAGGCAAGGAAACACCATATATTTT.

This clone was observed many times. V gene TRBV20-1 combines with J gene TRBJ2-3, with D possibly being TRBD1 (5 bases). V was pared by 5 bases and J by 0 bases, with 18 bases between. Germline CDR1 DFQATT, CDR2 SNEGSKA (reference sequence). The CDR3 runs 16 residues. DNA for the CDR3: TGCAGTGCTGAAGACAGACTTAAGCGTAGCACAGATACGCAGTATTTT. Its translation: CSAEDRLKRSTDTQYF.

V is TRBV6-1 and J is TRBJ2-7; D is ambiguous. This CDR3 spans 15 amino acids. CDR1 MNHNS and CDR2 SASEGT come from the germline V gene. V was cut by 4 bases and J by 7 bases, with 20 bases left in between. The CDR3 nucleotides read TGTGCCAGCAGTGTGTCGGCGGAACAGAGCGAAGAGCAGTACTTC. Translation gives CASSVSAEQSEEQYF.